This TCR beta chain was recovered during a study of blood T cell repertoires in COVID-19. Study in general: Specimens from acute and convalescent COVID-19 originated in the United States, Italy and Spain.

The protocol was immunoSEQ multiplex PCR, while the TCRdb copy is restricted to in-frame clones and leaves out a portion. This sample has about 240,000 clones, with more than 75% found just once. CDR3 length: 14 residues. V lost 2 bases to trimming and J lost 8 bases, with 13 bases between them. Per the germline V gene, CDR1 is GTSNPN and CDR2 is SVGIG (reference sequence). V usage is TRBV30 and J usage is TRBJ1-6; maybe TRBD1 (6 bases). The receptor was isolated from a young woman who had recovered from COVID-19. The sample consisted of peripheral blood. The DNA for the CDR3 is TGTGCCTGGAGTTTAAGGGGGATATATTCACCCCTCCACTTT. Amino acid sequence: CAWSLRGIYSPLHF. The variable domain in full, completed from reference TRBV30 and TRBJ1-6, reads SQTIHQWPATLVQPVGSPLSLECTVEGTSNPNLYWYRQAAGRGLQLLFYSVGIGQISSEVPQNLSASRPQDRQFILSSKKLLLSDSGFYLCAWSLRGIYSPLHFGNGTRLTVT.